This is a list of T cell receptor beta chains from one sample in a study of cytomegalovirus exposure and HLA in healthy donors. Data came from immunoSEQ multiplex PCR; TCRdb stores just in-frame clones and leaves some out. The sample holds fewer than 150,000 clones, roughly 85% seen once. Sequences were obtained from PBMCs. The receptor source for this set is a man in his forties in good health and CMV-seropositive. CDR3s include the opening cysteine and the closing phenylalanine or tryptophan. Fields, in order: V gene, J gene, clone size, D gene, CDR3 DNA, CDR3 protein. D genes are given only for firm matches. Size is stated for part of the rows, as once, few or many counts, or as a class when the clone is expanded.

V gene: TRBV11-3
J gene: TRBJ1-1
clone size: -
D gene: -
CDR3 DNA: TGTGCCAGCAGCTTACGCGGGGGCACTGAAGCTTTCTTT
CDR3 protein: CASSLRGGTEAFF

V gene: TRBV6-1
J gene: TRBJ2-7
clone size: once
D gene: TRBD2
CDR3 DNA: TGTGCCAGCAGCCTCTTGCGGGAGGTGGGCGAGCAGTACTTC
CDR3 protein: CASSLLREVGEQYF

V gene: TRBV7-2
J gene: TRBJ2-5
clone size: once
D gene: TRBD2
CDR3 DNA: TGTGCCAGCAGCTTAGCCAGTTCTGGGGGGAGGGCCGGGGAGACCCAGTACTTC
CDR3 protein: CASSLASSGGRAGETQYF

V gene: TRBV27
J gene: TRBJ1-5
clone size: -
D gene: TRBD1
CDR3 DNA: TGTGCCAGCAGCCGGGACAGGGATCAGCCCCAGCATTTT
CDR3 protein: CASSRDRDQPQHF

V gene: TRBV6-1
J gene: TRBJ1-5
clone size: -
D gene: -
CDR3 DNA: TGTGCCAGCAGTCAAAGGAGAGCTTCGGATCAGCCCCAGCATTTT
CDR3 protein: CASSQRRASDQPQHF

V gene: TRBV2
J gene: TRBJ2-1
clone size: once
D gene: TRBD2
CDR3 DNA: TGTGCCAGCACCTATCGGACTAGCGGGAACTACAATGAGCAGTTCTTC
CDR3 protein: CASTYRTSGNYNEQFF

V gene: TRBV5-6
J gene: TRBJ2-3
clone size: -
D gene: -
CDR3 DNA: TGTGCCAGCAGCCCAAACAAAATCAGCACAGATACGCAGTATTTT
CDR3 protein: CASSPNKISTDTQYF

V gene: TRBV19
J gene: TRBJ2-3
clone size: -
D gene: -
CDR3 DNA: TGTGCCAGTAGCGAGAGCCCTTCGAATACGCAGTATTTT
CDR3 protein: CASSESPSNTQYF

V gene: TRBV7-9
J gene: TRBJ1-4
clone size: -
D gene: -
CDR3 DNA: TGTTCCAGCAGCTTAGTTCAGGGAATAAGTGAAAAACTGTTTTTT
CDR3 protein: CSSSLVQGISEKLFF

V gene: TRBV5-6
J gene: TRBJ2-4
clone size: -
D gene: TRBD2
CDR3 DNA: TGTGCCAGCAGCTTGGAGGGACTAGCGGGAAACATTCAGTACTTC
CDR3 protein: CASSLEGLAGNIQYF

V gene: TRBV25-1
J gene: TRBJ2-7
clone size: -
D gene: -
CDR3 DNA: TGTGCCAGCAGCGCCAACAGGGACACCTACGAGCAGTACTTC
CDR3 protein: CASSANRDTYEQYF

V gene: TRBV27
J gene: TRBJ1-1
clone size: -
D gene: -
CDR3 DNA: TGTGCCAGCAGAACGGGACGGGAGACTGAAGCTTTCTTT
CDR3 protein: CASRTGRETEAFF

V gene: TRBV7-9
J gene: TRBJ1-1
clone size: -
D gene: TRBD1
CDR3 DNA: TGTGCCAGCAGCGTTACGGACAGGGCGAACACTGAAGCTTTCTTT
CDR3 protein: CASSVTDRANTEAFF

V gene: TRBV29-1
J gene: TRBJ2-3
clone size: -
D gene: -
CDR3 DNA: TGCAGCGTCCGGACTAACACAGATACGCAGTATTTT
CDR3 protein: CSVRTNTDTQYF

V gene: TRBV10-3
J gene: TRBJ1-2
clone size: -
D gene: TRBD1
CDR3 DNA: TGTGCCATCAGTAATGACGTAACGACAGGGGGCTACACCTTC
CDR3 protein: CAISNDVTTGGYTF

V gene: TRBV10-3
J gene: TRBJ2-1
clone size: -
D gene: -
CDR3 DNA: TGTGCCATCAAGGGTGGGAGCTCGGTAAATGAGCAGTTCTTC
CDR3 protein: CAIKGGSSVNEQFF

V gene: TRBV9
J gene: TRBJ2-3
clone size: -
D gene: -
CDR3 DNA: TGTGCCAGCAGCGTAGTAGCGGACCTAAGGATGACAGATACGCAGTATTTT
CDR3 protein: CASSVVADLRMTDTQYF

V gene: TRBV6-1
J gene: TRBJ1-1
clone size: -
D gene: TRBD1
CDR3 DNA: TGTGCCAGCAGTGATAGACAGGGGGCCACGAACACTGAAGCTTTCTTT
CDR3 protein: CASSDRQGATNTEAFF

V gene: TRBV5-4
J gene: TRBJ1-1
clone size: -
D gene: TRBD1
CDR3 DNA: TGTGCCAGCAGCCCGGGACAGAATATTATGAACACTGAAGCTTTCTTT
CDR3 protein: CASSPGQNIMNTEAFF

V gene: TRBV7-9
J gene: TRBJ1-5
clone size: few
D gene: -
CDR3 DNA: TGTGCCAGCAGCCGATCACCAGGGGATCAGCCCCAGCATTTT
CDR3 protein: CASSRSPGDQPQHF

V gene: TRBV19
J gene: TRBJ2-1
clone size: -
D gene: TRBD1
CDR3 DNA: TGTGCCAGTAGACGGGACAGCTACAATGAGCAGTTCTTC
CDR3 protein: CASRRDSYNEQFF

V gene: TRBV27
J gene: TRBJ2-7
clone size: -
D gene: TRBD1
CDR3 DNA: TGTGCCAGCAGTCCGACTGTGGGCAGGGGGACCTACGAGCAGTACTTC
CDR3 protein: CASSPTVGRGTYEQYF

V gene: TRBV7-6
J gene: TRBJ2-4
clone size: -
D gene: -
CDR3 DNA: TGTGCCAGCAGCTCTCTATATCGCGAAAACATTCAGTACTTC
CDR3 protein: CASSSLYRENIQYF

V gene: TRBV28
J gene: TRBJ2-7
clone size: -
D gene: TRBD1
CDR3 DNA: TGTGCCAGCAGGACCGGGACAGGGGTGTACGAGCAGTACTTC
CDR3 protein: CASRTGTGVYEQYF

V gene: TRBV5-1
J gene: TRBJ1-1
clone size: -
D gene: TRBD1
CDR3 DNA: TGCGCCAGCAGCTTGGACAGGGGCACTGAAGCTTTCTTT
CDR3 protein: CASSLDRGTEAFF